Listed below are T cell receptor beta chains from one sample, sequenced in a study of T-cell memory formation after mild COVID-19. TCRdb re-analysed the 5' RACE reads in MiXCR, keeping a single row per CDR3 protein. Here the sample spans roughly 140,000 distinct CDR3 sequences, 11% to 15% being singletons. What was sequenced was PBMCs or a T cell subset sorted from them (not recorded which). The receptors were sampled from an adult woman who had mild COVID-19 (a few samples of this study predate the infection). Cell type and time point are not known. CDR3s include the opening cysteine and the closing phenylalanine or tryptophan. The order of the fields is D gene, clone size, V gene, J gene, CDR3 DNA, CDR3 protein. A D gene is named only where the DNA matches it firmly. Only some rows state a clone size, as once, few, many or a class for expanded clones.

-,-,TRBV7-9,TRBJ2-7,TGTGCCAGCAGCTTAGAGGGCAGGAACGAGCAGTACTTC,CASSLEGRNEQYF
-,-,TRBV4-1,TRBJ2-1,TGCGCCAGCAGCCAAGATCCTTCCGGAGATGAGCAGTTCTTC,CASSQDPSGDEQFF
TRBD2,few,TRBV7-9,TRBJ2-4,TGTGCCAGCAGCTTAGGTCCCCTAGCGGGAGTAGCCAAAAACATTCAGTACTTC,CASSLGPLAGVAKNIQYF
-,few,TRBV19,TRBJ2-7,TGTGCCAGCGGGGACTTGGGGGACTCCTACGAGCAGTACTTC,CASGDLGDSYEQYF
-,-,TRBV7-9,TRBJ1-2,TGTGCCAGCAGCGTGGTGGAGGGGCGATATGGCTACACCTTC,CASSVVEGRYGYTF
-,-,TRBV25-1,TRBJ2-7,TGTGCCAGCAGGGACGGCCCCTACGAGCAGTACTTC,CASRDGPYEQYF
TRBD1,few,TRBV2,TRBJ2-1,TGTGCCAGCGAACTTCACCCGGGACAGGGGCTAACCAATGAGCAGTTCTTC,CASELHPGQGLTNEQFF
TRBD2,-,TRBV2,TRBJ2-1,TGTGCCAGCAGTGAAGAATTGCTCGGGGGGGCCTCGTGGGAGCAGTTCTTC,CASSEELLGGASWEQFF
TRBD1,few,TRBV5-5,TRBJ2-7,TGTGCCAGCAGCTTCCGGACACAGGGGTTTCACGAGCAGTACTTC,CASSFRTQGFHEQYF
-,-,TRBV29-1,TRBJ1-1,TGCAGCGTTTCCGAGGTGGGACACTCGAACACTGAAGCTTTCTTT,CSVSEVGHSNTEAFF